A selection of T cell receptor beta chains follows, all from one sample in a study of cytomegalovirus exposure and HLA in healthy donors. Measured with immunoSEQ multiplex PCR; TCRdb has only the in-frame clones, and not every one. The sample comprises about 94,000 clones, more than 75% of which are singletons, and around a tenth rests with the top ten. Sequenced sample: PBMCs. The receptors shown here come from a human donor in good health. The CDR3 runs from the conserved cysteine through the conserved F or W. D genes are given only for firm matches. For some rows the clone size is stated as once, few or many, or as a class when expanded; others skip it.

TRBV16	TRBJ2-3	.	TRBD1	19	CASSQLRGLEGQGARTQYF
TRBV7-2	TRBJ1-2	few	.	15	CASSFPGAGLKGYTF
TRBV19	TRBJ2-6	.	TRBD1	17	CASSLQGADPGANVLTF
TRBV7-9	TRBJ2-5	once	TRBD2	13	CAGAGTSAETQYF
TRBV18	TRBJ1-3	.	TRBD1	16	CASSQQGVISGNTIYF
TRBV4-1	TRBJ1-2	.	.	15	CASRSSDSAYYGYTF
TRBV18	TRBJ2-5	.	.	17	CASSPQLGPTSQETQYF
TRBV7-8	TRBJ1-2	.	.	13	CASSLAWEGGYTF
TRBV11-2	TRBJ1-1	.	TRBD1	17	CASTPLRAGGLNTEAFF
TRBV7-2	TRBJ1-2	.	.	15	CASSNPGPREGGYTF
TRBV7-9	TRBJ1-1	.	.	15	CASSPSLGRTTEAFF
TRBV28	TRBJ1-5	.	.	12	CASSLEGEPQHF
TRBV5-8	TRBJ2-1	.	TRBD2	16	CASSLGRVGSYNEQFF
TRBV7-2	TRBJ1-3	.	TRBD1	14	CASSFRGPRDTIYF
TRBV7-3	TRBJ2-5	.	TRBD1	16	CASSLGGQGARETQYF
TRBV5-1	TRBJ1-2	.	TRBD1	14	CASSLDRGNYGYTF